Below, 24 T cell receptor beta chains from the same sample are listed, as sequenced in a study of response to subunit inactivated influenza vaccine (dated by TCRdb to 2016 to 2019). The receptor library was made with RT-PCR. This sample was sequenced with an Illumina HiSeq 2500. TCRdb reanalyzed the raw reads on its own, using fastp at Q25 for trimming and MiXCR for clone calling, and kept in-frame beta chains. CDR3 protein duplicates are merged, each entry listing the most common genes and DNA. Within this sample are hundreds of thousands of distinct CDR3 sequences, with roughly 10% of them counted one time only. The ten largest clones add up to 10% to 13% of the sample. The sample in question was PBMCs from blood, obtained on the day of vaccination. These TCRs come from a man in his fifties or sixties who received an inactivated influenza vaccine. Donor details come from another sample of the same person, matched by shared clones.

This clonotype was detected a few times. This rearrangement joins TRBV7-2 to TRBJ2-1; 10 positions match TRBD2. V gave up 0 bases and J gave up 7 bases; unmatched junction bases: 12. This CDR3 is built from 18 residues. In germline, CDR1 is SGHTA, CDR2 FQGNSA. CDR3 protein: CASSLAWSSGSGINEQFF. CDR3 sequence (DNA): TGTGCCAGCAGCTTAGCGTGGTCTAGCGGGAGCGGTATAAATGAGCAGTTCTTC. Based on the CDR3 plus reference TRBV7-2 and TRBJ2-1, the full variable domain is GAGVSQSPSNKVTEKGKDVELRCDPISGHTALYWYRQSLGQGLEFLIYFQGNSAPDKSGLPSDRFSAERTGGSVSTLTIQRTQQEDSAVYLCASSLAWSSGSGINEQFFGPGTRLTVL.

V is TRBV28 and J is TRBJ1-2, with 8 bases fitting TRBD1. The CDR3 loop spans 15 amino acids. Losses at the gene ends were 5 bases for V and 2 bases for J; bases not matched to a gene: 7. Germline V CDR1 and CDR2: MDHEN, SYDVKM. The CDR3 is CASSEGTGFNYGYTF. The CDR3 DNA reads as TGTGCCAGCAGTGAAGGGACAGGATTCAACTATGGCTACACCTTC.

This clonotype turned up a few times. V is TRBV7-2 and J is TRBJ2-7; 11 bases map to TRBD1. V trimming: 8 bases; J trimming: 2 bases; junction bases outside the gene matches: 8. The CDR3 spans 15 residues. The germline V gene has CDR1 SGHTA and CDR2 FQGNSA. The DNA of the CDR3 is TGTGCCAGCTCCTGGGGGGGACAGGGGGCCTACGAGCAGTACTTC. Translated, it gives CASSWGGQGAYEQYF.

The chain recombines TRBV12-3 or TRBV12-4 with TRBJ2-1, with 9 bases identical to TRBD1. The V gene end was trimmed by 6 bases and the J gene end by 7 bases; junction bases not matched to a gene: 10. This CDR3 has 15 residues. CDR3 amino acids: CASRLQGAGENEQFF. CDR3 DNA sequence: TGTGCCAGCAGGTTACAGGGGGCGGGTGAGAATGAGCAGTTCTTC.

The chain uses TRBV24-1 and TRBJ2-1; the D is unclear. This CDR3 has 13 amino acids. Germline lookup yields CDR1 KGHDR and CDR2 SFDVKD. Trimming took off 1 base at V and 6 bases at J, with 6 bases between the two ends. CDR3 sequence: CATSDLTPNEQFF. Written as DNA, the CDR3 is TGTGCCACCAGTGATTTAACCCCCAATGAGCAGTTCTTC.

In DNA, the CDR3 is TGTGCCAGCAGTTACCGACACCGGACGGATTCCTACGAGCAGTACTTC. Translated, it gives CASSYRHRTDSYEQYF. This chain joins TRBV6-2 or TRBV6-3 and TRBJ2-7; D remains unclear. The CDR3 contains 16 residues. Deletions cut 2 bases from V and 1 base from J, with 15 bases between. Looked up from germline, CDR1 is MNHEY and CDR2 is SVGEGT.

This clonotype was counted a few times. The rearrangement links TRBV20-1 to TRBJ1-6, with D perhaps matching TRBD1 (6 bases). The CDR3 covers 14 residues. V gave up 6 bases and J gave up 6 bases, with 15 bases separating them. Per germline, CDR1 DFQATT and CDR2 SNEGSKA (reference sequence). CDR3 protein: CSARSGAVNSPLHF. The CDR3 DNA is TGCAGTGCCCGATCGGGGGCTGTTAATTCACCCCTCCACTTT.

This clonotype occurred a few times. The CDR3 coding sequence is TGTGCCAGCAGCTTAGCATGGGACCCAAATCAGCCCCAGCATTTT. It yields the protein CASSLAWDPNQPQHF. The rearrangement uses TRBV11-2 and TRBJ1-5; a possible D gene is TRBD1 (5 bases). CDR1 is SGHAT and CDR2 is FQNNGV in the germline V gene. Trimming removed 1 base from V and 4 bases from J, with 11 bases in between. This CDR3 region has 15 residues.

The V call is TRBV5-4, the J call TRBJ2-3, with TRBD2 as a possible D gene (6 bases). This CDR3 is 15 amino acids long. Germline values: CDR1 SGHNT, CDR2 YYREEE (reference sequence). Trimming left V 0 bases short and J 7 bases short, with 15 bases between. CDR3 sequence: CASSLAGLFSNTQYF. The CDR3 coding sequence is TGTGCCAGCAGCTTGGCCGGACTATTTTCGAATACGCAGTATTTT.

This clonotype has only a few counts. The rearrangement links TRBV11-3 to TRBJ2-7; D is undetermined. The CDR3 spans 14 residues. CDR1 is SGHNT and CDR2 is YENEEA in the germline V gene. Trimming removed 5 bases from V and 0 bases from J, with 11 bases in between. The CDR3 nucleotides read TGTGCCAGCAGCCCAGACATTTTCTCCTACGAGCAGTACTTC. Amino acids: CASSPDIFSYEQYF.

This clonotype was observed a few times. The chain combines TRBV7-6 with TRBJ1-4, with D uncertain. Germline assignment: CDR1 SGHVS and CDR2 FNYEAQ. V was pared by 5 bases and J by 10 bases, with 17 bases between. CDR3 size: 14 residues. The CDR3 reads CASSPTEGSGKLFF. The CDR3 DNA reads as TGTGCCAGCAGCCCGACCGAGGGTTCCGGAAAACTGTTTTTT.

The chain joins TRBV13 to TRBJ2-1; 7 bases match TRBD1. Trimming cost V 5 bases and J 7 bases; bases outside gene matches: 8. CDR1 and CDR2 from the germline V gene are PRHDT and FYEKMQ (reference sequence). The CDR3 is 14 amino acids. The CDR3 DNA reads TGTGCCAGCAGCCCAGGCCGACAGGGTAATGAGCAGTTCTTC. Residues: CASSPGRQGNEQFF.

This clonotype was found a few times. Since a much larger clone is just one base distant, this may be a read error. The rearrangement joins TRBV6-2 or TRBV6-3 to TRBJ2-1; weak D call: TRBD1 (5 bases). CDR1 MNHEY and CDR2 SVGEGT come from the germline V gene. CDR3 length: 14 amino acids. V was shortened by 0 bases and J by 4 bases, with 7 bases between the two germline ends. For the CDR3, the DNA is TGTGCCAGCAGTTACTCGACAGATTACAATGAGCAGTTCTTC. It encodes CASSYSTDYNEQFF.

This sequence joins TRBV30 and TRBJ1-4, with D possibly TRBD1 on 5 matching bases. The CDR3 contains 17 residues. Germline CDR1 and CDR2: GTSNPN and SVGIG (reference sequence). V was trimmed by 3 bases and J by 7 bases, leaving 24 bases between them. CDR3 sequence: CAWSPRRGASFGEKLFF. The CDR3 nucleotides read TGTGCCTGGAGCCCGAGACGGGGCGCCTCCTTTGGTGAAAAACTGTTTTTT. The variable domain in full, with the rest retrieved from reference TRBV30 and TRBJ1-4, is SQTIHQWPATLVQPVGSPLSLECTVEGTSNPNLYWYRQAAGRGLQLLFYSVGIGQISSEVPQNLSASRPQDRQFILSSKKLLLSDSGFYLCAWSPRRGASFGEKLFFGSGTQLSVL.

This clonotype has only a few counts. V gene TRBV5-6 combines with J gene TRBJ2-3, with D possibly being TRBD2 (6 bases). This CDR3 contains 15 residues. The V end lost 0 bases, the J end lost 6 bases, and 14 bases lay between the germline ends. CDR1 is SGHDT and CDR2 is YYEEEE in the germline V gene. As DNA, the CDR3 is TGTGCCAGCAGCTTGGCCGGGGGTGACTGGGATACGCAGTATTTT. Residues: CASSLAGGDWDTQYF. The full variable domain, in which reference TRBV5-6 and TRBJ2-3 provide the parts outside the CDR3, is DAGVTQSPTHLIKTRGQQVTLRCSPKSGHDTVSWYQQALGQGPQFIFQYYEEEERQRGNFPDRFSGHQFPNYSSELNVNALLLGDSALYLCASSLAGGDWDTQYFGPGTRLTVL.

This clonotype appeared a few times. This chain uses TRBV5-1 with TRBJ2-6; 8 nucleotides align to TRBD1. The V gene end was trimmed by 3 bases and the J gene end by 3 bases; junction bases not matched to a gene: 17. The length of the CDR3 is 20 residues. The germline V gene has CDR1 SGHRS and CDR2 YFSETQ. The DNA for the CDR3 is TGCGCCAGCAGCTCCCTAGGACAGGGACCAAAACTGCTTGGGGCCAACGTCCTGACTTTC. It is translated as CASSSLGQGPKLLGANVLTF.

In DNA form, the CDR3 reads TGCGCCAGCAGCTTGGCGGTTCGGTACGGGACCCAGTACTTC. It yields the protein CASSLAVRYGTQYF. This chain connects TRBV5-1 to TRBJ2-5; D is uncertain. There are 14 residues in the CDR3. V was clipped by 0 bases and J by 7 bases, with 13 bases between them. Germline V gene sequence: CDR1 SGHRS, CDR2 YFSETQ.

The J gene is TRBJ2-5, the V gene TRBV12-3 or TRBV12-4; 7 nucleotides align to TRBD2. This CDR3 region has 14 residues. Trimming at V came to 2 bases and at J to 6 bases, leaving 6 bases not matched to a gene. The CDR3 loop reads CASSLRGGVQTQYF. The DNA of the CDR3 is TGTGCCAGCAGTTTACGGGGAGGGGTACAGACCCAGTACTTC.

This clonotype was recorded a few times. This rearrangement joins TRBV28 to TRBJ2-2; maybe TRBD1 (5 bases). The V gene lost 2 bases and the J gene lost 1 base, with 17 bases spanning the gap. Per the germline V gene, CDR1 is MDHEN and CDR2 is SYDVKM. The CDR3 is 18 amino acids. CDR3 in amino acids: CASSLNLQGRENTGELFF. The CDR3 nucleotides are TGTGCCAGCAGTTTAAACCTCCAGGGCAGGGAGAACACCGGGGAGCTGTTTTTT.

The CDR3 nucleotides are TGTGCCAGCAGCTTAGGTGGTAGCGGGATAGGCAAAAACATTCAGTACTTC. It yields the protein CASSLGGSGIGKNIQYF. The chain joins TRBV7-3 to TRBJ2-4, with 8 positions matching TRBD2. The CDR3 length is 17 residues. The V segment lost 2 bases and the J segment 3 bases; nucleotides outside the gene matches: 9. Per germline, CDR1 SGHTA and CDR2 FQGTGA.

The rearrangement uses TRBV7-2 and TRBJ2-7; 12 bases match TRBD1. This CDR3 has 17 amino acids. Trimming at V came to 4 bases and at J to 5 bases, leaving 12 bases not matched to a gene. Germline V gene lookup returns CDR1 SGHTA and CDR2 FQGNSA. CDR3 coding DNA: TGTGCCAGCAGCTCCCTACCCCTTGGGACAGGGGGCCACGAGCAGTACTTC. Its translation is CASSSLPLGTGGHEQYF.

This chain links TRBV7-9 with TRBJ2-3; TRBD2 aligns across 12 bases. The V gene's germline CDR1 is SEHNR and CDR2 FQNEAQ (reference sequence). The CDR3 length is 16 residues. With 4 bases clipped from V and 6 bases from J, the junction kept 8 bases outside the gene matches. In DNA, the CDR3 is TGTGCCAGCAGCTCGCTAGCGGGGGGGCCCACGGATACGCAGTATTTT. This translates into CASSSLAGGPTDTQYF.

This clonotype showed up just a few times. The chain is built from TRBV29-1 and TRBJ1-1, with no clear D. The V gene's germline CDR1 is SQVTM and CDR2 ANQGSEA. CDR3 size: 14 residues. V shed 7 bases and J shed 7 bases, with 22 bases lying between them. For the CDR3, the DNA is TGCAGCGCCAGGAACGCCGTCAACATCGGTGAAGCTTTCTTT. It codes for CSARNAVNIGEAFF.

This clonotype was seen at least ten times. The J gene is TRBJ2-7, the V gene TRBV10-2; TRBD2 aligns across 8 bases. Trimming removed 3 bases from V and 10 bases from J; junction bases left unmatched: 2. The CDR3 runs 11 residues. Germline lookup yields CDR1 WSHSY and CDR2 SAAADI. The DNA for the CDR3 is TGCGCCAGCAGTGATCGGACTAGCCAGTACTTC. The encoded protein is CASSDRTSQYF.